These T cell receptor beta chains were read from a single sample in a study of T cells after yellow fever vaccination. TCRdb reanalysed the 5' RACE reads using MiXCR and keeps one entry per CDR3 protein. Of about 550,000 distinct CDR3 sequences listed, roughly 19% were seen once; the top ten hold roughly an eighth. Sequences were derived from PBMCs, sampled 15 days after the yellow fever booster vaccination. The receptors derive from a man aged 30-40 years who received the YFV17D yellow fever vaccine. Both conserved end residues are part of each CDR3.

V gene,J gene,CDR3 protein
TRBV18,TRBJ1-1,CASSPGENTEAFF
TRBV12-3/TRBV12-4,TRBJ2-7,CASKQSYEQYF
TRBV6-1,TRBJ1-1,CASSHKRTGKNTEAFF
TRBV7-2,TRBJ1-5,CASSLVGAEPQHF
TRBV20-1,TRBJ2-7,CSAVLYEQYF
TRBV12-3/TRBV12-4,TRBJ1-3,CASSLTDSGNTIYF
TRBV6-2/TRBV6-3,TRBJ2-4,CASNPGLAVNIQYF
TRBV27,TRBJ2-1,CASSPSSGSTSEQFF
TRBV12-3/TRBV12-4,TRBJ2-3,CASSPRRGIDTQYF
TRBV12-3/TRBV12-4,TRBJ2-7,CASSWGRVGGEQYF
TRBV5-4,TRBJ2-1,CASSPRTSADNEQFF
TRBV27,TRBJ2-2,CASSLSKGNTGELFF
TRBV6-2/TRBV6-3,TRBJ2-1,CASRGTSGQGSYNEQFF
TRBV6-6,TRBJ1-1,CASSSSLVGAFF
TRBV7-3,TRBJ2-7,CASSLMSGYEQYF
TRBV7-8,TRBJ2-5,CASSLVRGEGTQYF
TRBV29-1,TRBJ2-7,CSVGTGGAYEQYF
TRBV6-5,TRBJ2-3,CASSLHQRRDTQYF